The entry that follows covers one T cell receptor (beta chain) sequence. Its target is unknown. This entry comes from a study of OX40 agonist ivuxolimab in advanced cancers. Study background: Ivuxolimab, which is an agonistic anti-OX40 (CD134) antibody, was administered to the patients. At doses from 0.01 to 10 mg/kg, patients were given intravenous ivuxolimab every 2 weeks.

Generated by immunoSEQ multiplex PCR, the TCRdb table keeps only in-frame clones and is missing some. The sample comprises some 77,000 clones, around four fifths of which are singletons, and about 0.8% rests with the top ten. Findings and caveats of the study: Relative to CD4+, CD8+ T cells held more expanded clones on average. Clonal expansion was seen in CD4+ and CD8+ blood T cells by week 6 at 0.1 to 3.0 mg/kg.

The material was CD4+ or CD8+ T cells sorted from blood, obtained in a trial of the OX40 agonist ivuxolimab. This receptor was taken from an adult with an advanced solid tumor such as melanoma, head and neck, liver or kidney cancer.

Here the CDR3 reads CASSVVGGPGKNIQYF. CDR3 in DNA: TGTGCCAGCAGCGTAGTGGGGGGGCCTGGCAAAAACATTCAGTACTTC. V is TRBV9 and J is TRBJ2-4; weak D call: TRBD2 (7 bases). The CDR3 totals 16 residues. Trimming took 0 bases from V and 3 from J, leaving 13 bases between them. The germline V gene encodes CDR1 SGDLS and CDR2 YYNGEE.